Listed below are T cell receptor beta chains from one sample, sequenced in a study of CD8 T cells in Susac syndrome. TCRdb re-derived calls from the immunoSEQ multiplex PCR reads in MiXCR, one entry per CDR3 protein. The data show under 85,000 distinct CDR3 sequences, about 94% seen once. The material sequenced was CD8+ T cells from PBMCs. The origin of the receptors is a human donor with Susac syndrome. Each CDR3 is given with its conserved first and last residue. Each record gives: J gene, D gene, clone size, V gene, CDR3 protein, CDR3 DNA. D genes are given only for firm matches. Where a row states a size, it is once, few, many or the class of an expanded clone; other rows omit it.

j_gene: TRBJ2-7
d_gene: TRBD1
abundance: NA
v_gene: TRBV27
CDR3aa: CASSSPGTVSYEQYF
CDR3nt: TGTGCCAGCAGCTCTCCCGGGACAGTCTCCTACGAGCAGTACTTC

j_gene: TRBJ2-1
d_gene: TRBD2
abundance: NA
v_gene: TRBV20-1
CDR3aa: CSASRDSGNEQFF
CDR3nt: TGCAGTGCTTCCCGCGATAGCGGGAATGAGCAGTTCTTC

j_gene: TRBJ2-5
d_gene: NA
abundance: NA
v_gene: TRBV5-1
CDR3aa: CASSLGQGETQYF
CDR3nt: TGCGCCAGCAGCTTGGGGCAGGGTGAGACCCAGTACTTC

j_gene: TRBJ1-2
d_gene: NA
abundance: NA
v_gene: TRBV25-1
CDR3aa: CASSAGRGLHYGYTF
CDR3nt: TGTGCCAGCAGTGCTGGACGGGGTCTGCACTATGGCTACACCTTC

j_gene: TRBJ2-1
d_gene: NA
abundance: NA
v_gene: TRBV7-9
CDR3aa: CASSLLGRHNEQFF
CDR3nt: TGTGCCAGCAGCCTCCTGGGCCGCCACAATGAGCAGTTCTTC

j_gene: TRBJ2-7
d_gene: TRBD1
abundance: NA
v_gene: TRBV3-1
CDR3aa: CASGPGGSYEQYF
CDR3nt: TGTGCCAGCGGACCAGGGGGCTCCTACGAGCAGTACTTC

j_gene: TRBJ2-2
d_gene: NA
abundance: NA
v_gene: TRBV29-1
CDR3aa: CSALRENTGELFF
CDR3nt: TGCAGCGCACTCCGGGAAAACACCGGGGAGCTGTTTTTT

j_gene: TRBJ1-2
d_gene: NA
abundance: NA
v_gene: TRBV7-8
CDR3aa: CASSSRGRGPNYGYTF
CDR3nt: TGTGCCAGCAGCTCGCGTGGACGGGGCCCTAACTATGGCTACACCTTC

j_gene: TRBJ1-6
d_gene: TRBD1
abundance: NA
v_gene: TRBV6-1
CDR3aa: CASRAQGALLDSPLHF
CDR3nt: TGTGCCAGCAGGGCACAGGGGGCCCTGCTGGATTCACCCCTCCACTTT

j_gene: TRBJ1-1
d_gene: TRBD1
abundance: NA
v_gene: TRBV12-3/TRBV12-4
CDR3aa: CASSLGTGRNTEAFF
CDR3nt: TGTGCCAGCAGTCTAGGGACAGGGCGGAACACTGAAGCTTTCTTT

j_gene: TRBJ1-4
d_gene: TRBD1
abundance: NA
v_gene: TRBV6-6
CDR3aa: CASTEGQGRFEKLFF
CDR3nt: TGTGCCAGCACCGAGGGACAGGGTCGGTTTGAAAAACTGTTTTTT

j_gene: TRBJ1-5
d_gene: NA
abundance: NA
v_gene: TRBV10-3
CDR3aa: CAISPDGSNQPQHF
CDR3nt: TGTGCCATCAGTCCGGACGGTAGCAATCAGCCCCAGCATTTT

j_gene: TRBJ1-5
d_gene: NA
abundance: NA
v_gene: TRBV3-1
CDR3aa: CASSQDLTPDGNQPQHF
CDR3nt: TGTGCCAGCAGCCAAGATCTGACACCCGATGGCAATCAGCCCCAGCATTTT

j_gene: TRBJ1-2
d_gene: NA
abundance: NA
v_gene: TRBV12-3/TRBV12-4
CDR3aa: CASSFGGYGYTF
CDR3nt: TGTGCCAGCAGTTTTGGGGGCTATGGCTACACCTTC

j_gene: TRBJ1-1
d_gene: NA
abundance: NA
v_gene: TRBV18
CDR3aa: CASSPRSDTEAFF
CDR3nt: TGTGCCAGCTCACCGCGGAGTGACACTGAAGCTTTCTTT

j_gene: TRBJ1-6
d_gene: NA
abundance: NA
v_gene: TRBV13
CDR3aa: CASRRGGSPLHF
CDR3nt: TGTGCCAGCCGGAGGGGGGGCTCACCCCTCCACTTT

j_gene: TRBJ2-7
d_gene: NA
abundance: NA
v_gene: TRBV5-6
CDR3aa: CASSLGGSLGTYEQYF
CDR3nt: TGTGCCAGCAGCTTGGGTGGGAGCCTGGGGACCTACGAGCAGTACTTC

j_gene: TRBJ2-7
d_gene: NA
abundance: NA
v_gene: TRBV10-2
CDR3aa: CASSESRPSYEQYF
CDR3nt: TGCGCCAGCAGTGAGTCACGGCCCTCCTACGAGCAGTACTTC

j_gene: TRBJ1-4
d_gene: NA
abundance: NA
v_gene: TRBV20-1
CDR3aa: CSARESRERSEKLFF
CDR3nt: TGCAGTGCCCGTGAATCCAGGGAAAGGAGCGAAAAACTGTTTTTT

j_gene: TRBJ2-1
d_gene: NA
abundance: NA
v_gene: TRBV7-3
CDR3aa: CASSLKGRYEQFF
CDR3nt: TGTGCCAGCAGCTTAAAAGGGAGGTATGAGCAGTTCTTC

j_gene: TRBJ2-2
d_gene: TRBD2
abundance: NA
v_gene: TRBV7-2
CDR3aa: CASSRGLAGGTGELFF
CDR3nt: TGTGCCAGCAGCCGGGGACTAGCGGGAGGGACCGGGGAGCTGTTTTTT

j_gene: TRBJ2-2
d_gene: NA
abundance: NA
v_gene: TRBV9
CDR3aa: CASSVAGELFF
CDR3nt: TGTGCCAGCAGCGTAGCCGGGGAGCTGTTTTTT

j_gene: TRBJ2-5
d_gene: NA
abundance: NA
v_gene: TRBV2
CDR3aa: CASSLDLGPRETQYF
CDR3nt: TGTGCCAGCAGTCTCGACCTTGGACCCCGAGAGACCCAGTACTTC

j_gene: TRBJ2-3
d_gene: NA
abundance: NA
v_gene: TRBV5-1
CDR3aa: CASSSWTLTDTQYF
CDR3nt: TGCGCCAGCAGCTCCTGGACTCTTACAGATACGCAGTATTTT

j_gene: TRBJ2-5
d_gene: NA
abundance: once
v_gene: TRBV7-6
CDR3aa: CASSPQRQETQYF
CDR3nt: TGTGCCAGCAGTCCTCAGCGGCAAGAGACCCAGTACTTC

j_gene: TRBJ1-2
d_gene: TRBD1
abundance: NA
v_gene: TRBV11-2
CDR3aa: CASSLSPSGQSPYGYTF
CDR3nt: TGTGCCAGCAGCTTATCCCCATCGGGACAGAGCCCCTATGGCTACACCTTC

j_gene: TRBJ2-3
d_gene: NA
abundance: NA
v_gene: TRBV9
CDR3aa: CASSVVSGDTQYF
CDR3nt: TGTGCCAGCAGCGTAGTAAGTGGAGATACGCAGTATTTT

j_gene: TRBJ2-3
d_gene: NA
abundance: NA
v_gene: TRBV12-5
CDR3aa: CASGLRAVPNRTDTQYF
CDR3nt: TGTGCTAGTGGTTTGCGCGCGGTTCCTAATCGCACAGATACGCAGTATTTT

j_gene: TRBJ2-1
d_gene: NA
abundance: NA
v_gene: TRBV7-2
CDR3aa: CASSLVAGSSYNEQFF
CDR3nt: TGTGCCAGCAGCTTAGTAGCCGGCAGCTCCTACAATGAGCAGTTCTTC

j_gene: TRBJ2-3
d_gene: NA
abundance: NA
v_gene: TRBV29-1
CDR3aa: CSAAERKASDSTDTQYF
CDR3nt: TGCAGCGCTGCAGAACGAAAGGCTAGCGATAGCACAGATACGCAGTATTTT

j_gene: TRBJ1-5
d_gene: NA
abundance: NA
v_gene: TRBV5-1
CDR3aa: CASSPTGTGVQPQHF
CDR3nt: TGCGCCAGCAGCCCAACAGGGACGGGGGTTCAGCCCCAGCATTTT

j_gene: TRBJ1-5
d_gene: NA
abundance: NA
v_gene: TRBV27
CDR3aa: CASSLTPGGQPQHF
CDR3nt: TGTGCCAGCAGTTTAACCCCGGGGGGTCAGCCCCAGCATTTT

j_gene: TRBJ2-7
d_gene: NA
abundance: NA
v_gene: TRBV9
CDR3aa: CASSSRQYEQYF
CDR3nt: TGTGCCAGCAGCTCCCGACAGTACGAGCAGTACTTC

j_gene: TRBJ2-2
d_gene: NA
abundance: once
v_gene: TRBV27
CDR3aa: CASEGGSGELFF
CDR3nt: TGTGCCAGCGAGGGGGGCTCCGGGGAGCTGTTTTTT

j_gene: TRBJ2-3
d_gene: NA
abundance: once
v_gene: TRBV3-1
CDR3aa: CASSQDRARTDTQYF
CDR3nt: TGTGCCAGCAGCCAAGATAGGGCCCGCACAGATACGCAGTATTTT

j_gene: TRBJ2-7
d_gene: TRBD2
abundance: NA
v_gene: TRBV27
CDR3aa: CASSRSGGTNYEQYF
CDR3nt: TGTGCCAGCAGCCGCTCGGGGGGAACGAACTACGAGCAGTACTTC

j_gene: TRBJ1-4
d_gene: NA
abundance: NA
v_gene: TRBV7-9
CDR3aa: CASSLFLGGSNEKLFF
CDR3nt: TGTGCCAGCAGCCTGTTCTTGGGGGGCAGCAATGAAAAACTGTTTTTT

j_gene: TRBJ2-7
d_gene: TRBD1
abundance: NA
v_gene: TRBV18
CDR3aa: CASSPAQGTPYEQYF
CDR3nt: TGTGCCAGCTCACCAGCACAGGGGACACCCTACGAGCAGTACTTC

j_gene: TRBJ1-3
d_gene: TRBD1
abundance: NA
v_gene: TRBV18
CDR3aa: CASSRDRSSGNTIYF
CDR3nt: TGTGCCAGCTCGCGGGACAGGAGCTCTGGAAACACCATATATTTT

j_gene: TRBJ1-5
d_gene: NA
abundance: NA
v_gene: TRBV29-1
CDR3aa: CSVETARDQPQHF
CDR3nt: TGCAGCGTTGAAACAGCCCGGGATCAGCCCCAGCATTTT

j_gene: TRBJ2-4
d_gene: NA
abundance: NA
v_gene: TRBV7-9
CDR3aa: CASSSPGWPKNIQYF
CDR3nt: TGTGCCAGCAGCTCCCCGGGTTGGCCAAAAAACATTCAGTACTTC

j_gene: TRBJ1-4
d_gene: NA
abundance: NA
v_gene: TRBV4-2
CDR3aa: CASRGGSNEKLFF
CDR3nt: TGTGCCAGCCGGGGGGGGTCTAATGAAAAACTGTTTTTT

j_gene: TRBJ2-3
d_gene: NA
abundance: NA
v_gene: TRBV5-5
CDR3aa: CASSLGAEDTQYF
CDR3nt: TGTGCCAGCAGCTTGGGTGCGGAAGATACGCAGTATTTT

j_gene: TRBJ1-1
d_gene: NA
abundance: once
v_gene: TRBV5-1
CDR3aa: CASSGSTMNTEAFF
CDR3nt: TGCGCCAGCAGCGGCAGTACCATGAACACTGAAGCTTTCTTT

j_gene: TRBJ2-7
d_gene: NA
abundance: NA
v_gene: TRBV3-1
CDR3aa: CASSTLSGYEQYF
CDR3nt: TGTGCCAGCAGCACCCTTTCGGGTTACGAGCAGTACTTC

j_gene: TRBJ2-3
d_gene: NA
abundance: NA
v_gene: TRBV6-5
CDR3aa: CASSPRTDPDTQYF
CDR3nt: TGTGCCAGCAGTCCCAGGACAGACCCAGATACGCAGTATTTT

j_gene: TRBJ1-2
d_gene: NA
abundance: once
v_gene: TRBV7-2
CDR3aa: CASIPQGLPYYGYTF
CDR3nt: TGTGCCAGCATACCTCAGGGGCTTCCGTACTATGGCTACACCTTC

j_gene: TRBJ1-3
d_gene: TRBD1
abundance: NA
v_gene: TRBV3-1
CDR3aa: CASSQGLTTGLGNTIYF
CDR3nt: TGTGCCAGCAGCCAAGGGCTAACGACAGGGCTAGGAAACACCATATATTTT

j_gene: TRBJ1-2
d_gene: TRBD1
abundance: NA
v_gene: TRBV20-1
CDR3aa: CSARDPPQGQGYTF
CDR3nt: TGCAGTGCTAGAGATCCCCCACAGGGGCAGGGCTACACCTTC

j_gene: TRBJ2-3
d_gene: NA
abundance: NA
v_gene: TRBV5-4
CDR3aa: CAGRRSTDTQYF
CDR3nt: TGTGCCGGGAGGAGGAGTACAGATACGCAGTATTTT